Reported below is one T cell receptor beta chain. TCRdb keeps only in-frame clones here, not all; method: immunoSEQ multiplex PCR. The sample contains approximately 350,000 clones, more than 70% of which appear only once. CDR1 is LNHDA, CDR2 SQIVND, per germline (reference sequence). The CDR3 consists of 15 residues. Trimming took 0 bases from V and 3 from J, leaving 12 bases between them. The data were taken from a study of blood T cell repertoires in COVID-19. Across the study: Sites across the United States, Italy and Spain contributed samples from acute and convalescent COVID-19.

The sample comprised peripheral blood. This sequence joins TRBV19 and TRBJ2-7; possible D gene TRBD1, 5 bases. This receptor was taken from a man between 40 and 49 years old with acute or convalescent COVID-19. The CDR3 region is CASSIEAGYRYEQYF. The DNA for the CDR3 is TGTGCCAGTAGTATAGAGGCAGGGTACCGCTACGAGCAGTACTTC.